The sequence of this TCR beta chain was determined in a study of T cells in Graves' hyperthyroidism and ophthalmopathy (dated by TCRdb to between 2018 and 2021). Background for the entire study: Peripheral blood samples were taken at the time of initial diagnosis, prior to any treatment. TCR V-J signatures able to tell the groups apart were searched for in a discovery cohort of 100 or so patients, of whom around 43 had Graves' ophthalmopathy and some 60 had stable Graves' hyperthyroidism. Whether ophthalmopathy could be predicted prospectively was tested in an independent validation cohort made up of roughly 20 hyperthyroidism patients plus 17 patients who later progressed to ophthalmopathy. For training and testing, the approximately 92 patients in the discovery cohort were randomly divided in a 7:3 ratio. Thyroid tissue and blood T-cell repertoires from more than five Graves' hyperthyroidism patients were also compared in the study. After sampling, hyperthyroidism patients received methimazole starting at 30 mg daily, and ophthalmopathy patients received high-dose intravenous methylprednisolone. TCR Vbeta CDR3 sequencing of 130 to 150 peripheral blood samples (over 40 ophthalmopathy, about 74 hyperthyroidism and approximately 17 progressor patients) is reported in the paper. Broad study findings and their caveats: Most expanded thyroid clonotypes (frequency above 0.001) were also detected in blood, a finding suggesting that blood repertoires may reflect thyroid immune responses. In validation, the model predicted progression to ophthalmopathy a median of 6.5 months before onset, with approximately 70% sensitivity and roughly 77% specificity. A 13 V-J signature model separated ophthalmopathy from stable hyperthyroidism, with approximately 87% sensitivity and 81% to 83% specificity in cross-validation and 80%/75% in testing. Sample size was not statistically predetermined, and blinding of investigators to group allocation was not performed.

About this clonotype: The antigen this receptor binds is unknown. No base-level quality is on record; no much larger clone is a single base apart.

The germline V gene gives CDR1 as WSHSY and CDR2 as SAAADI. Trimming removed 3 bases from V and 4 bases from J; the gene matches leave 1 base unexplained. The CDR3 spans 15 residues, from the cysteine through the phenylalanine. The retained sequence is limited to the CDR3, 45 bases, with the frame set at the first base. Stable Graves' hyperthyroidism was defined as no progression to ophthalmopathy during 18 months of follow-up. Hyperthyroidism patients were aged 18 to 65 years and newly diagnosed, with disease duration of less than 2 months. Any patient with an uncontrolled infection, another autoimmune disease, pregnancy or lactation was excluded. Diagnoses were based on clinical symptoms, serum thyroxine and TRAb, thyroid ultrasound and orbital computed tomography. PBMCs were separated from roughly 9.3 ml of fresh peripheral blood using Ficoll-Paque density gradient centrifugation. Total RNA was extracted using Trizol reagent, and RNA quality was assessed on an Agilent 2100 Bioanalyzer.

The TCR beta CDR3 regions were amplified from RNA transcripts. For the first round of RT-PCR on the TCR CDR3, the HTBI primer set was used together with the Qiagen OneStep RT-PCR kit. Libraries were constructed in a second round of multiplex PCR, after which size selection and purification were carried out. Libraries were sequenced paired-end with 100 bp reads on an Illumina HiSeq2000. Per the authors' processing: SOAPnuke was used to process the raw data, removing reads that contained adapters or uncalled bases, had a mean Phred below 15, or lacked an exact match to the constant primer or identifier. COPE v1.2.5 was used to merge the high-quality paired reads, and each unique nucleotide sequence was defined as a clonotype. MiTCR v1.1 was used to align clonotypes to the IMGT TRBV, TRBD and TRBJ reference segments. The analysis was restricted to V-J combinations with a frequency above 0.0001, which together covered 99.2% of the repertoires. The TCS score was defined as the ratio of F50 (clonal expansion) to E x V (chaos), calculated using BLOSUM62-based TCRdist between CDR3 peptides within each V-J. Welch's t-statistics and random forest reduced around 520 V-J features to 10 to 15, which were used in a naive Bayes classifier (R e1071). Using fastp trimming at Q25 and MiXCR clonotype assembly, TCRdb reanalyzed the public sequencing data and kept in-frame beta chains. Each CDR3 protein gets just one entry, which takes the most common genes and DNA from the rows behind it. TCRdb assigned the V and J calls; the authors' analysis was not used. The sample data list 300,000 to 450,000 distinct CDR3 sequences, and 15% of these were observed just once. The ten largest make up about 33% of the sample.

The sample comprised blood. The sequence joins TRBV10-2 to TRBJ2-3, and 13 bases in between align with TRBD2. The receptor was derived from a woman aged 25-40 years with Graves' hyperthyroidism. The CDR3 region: CASSDGLAGADTQYF. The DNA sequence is TGCGCCAGCAGTGATGGACTAGCGGGAGCAGATACGCAGTATTTT.